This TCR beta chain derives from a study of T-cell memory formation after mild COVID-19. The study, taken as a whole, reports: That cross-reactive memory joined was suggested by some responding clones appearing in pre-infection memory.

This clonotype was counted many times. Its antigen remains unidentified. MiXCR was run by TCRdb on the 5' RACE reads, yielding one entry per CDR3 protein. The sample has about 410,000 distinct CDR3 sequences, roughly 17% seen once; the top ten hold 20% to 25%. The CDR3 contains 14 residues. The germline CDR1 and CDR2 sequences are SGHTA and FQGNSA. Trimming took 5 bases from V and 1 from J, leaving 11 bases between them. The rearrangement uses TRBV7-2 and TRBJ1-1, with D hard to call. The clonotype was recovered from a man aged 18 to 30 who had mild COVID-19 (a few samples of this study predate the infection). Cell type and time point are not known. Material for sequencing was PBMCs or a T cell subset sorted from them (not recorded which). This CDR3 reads CASSLRNSNTEAFF. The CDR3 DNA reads TGTGCCAGCAGCCTACGAAACTCGAACACTGAAGCTTTCTTT.